The 15 T cell receptor beta chains below all came from one sample that was sequenced in a study of shared clonotypes between healthy human individuals (dated by TCRdb to about 2020). The receptor library was made with the immunoSEQ multiplex PCR assay. This immuneACCESS table, as held by TCRdb, lists in-frame sequences with V and J called but not all clones. Of the missing ones, under half trace to an unresolved V gene in checked studies; the others have no known cause. The sample table contains fewer than 650,000 clones; only one count was recorded for less than 80% of them. The leading ten clones occupy 10% to 15% of the sample. The sequenced material came from PBMCs. Receptors were obtained from a woman in her forties in good health. Some clones in this sample may be carry-over from other donors' samples.

This clone was counted only a few times. The J gene is TRBJ2-3, the V gene TRBV5-4; maybe TRBD1 (6 bases). Germline CDR1 is SGHNT and CDR2 is YYREEE (reference sequence). Between the trimmed V and J ends, which lost 1 base and 0 bases, there was a span of 9 bases. This CDR3 has 15 amino acids. In DNA form, the CDR3 reads TGTGCCAGCAGCTTGCCAGGGGCTAGCACAGATACGCAGTATTTT. Amino acids: CASSLPGASTDTQYF.

Remarks on this clone: Other nucleotide sequences in the sample specify the same CDR3. V and J are TRBV7-2 and TRBJ2-7, with TRBD2 identical over 11 bases. The CDR3 length is 15 residues. In germline, CDR1 is SGHTA, CDR2 FQGNSA. V was pared by 5 bases and J by 1 base, with 4 bases of the junction left unmatched. As DNA, the CDR3 is TGTGCCAGCAGCCTCGGGACTAGCGGATCCTACGAGCAGTACTTC. This gives the protein CASSLGTSGSYEQYF.

This clone was counted a single time. V usage is TRBV2 and J usage is TRBJ2-5; no firm D call. V lost 2 bases and J 2 bases, leaving 0 bases between the germline ends. Germline assignment: CDR1 SNHLY and CDR2 FYNNEI. This CDR3 is 11 amino acids long. The CDR3 loop is CASSEQETQYF. The CDR3 nucleotides read TGTGCCAGCAGTGAACAAGAGACCCAGTACTTC. Looking up the rest from reference TRBV2 and TRBJ2-5 gives the full variable domain: EPEVTQTPSHQVTQMGQEVILRCVPISNHLYFYWYRQILGQKVEFLVSFYNNEISEKSEIFDDQFSVERPDGSNFTLKIRSTKLEDSAMYFCASSEQETQYFGPGTRLLVL.

The chain recombines TRBV6-5 with TRBJ2-7, with D tentatively TRBD1 (6 bases). Per the germline V gene, CDR1 is MNHEY and CDR2 is SVGAGI. V dropped 4 bases and J dropped 1 base, with 14 bases sitting between them. The CDR3 sequence is 15 residues long. This chain's CDR3 is CASSSTGWASYEQYF. Written as DNA, the CDR3 is TGTGCCAGCAGTTCTACAGGGTGGGCATCCTACGAGCAGTACTTC.

The genes are TRBV30 and TRBJ2-7, with D hard to call. This CDR3 comprises 11 residues. Per the germline V gene, CDR1 is GTSNPN and CDR2 is SVGIG (reference sequence). The V end lost 5 bases, the J end lost 3 bases, and 8 bases lay between the germline ends. Written as DNA, the CDR3 is TGTGCCTGGGCCCTTTTCTACGAGCAGTACTTC. Protein sequence: CAWALFYEQYF.

On this clone itself: A clone one base away is much larger, so this may be a read error. V and J are TRBV7-2 and TRBJ2-5; no definite D call. V lost 2 bases and J lost 1, with 2 bases in between. Germline V lookup: CDR1 SGHTA, CDR2 FQGNSA. CDR3 length equals 12 residues. CDR3 sequence: CASSLIQETQYF. The CDR3 coding sequence is TGTGCCAGCAGCTTAATCCAAGAGACCCAGTACTTC.

V is TRBV27 and J is TRBJ2-7, with 8 nucleotides matching TRBD2. CDR3 length: 16 amino acids. From germline, CDR1 is MNHEY and CDR2 SMNVEV (reference sequence). After removal of 5 bases from V and 3 bases from J, the junction contained 12 bases not matched to a gene. The CDR3 spells CASSILSGGPSYEQYF. In DNA, the CDR3 is TGTGCCAGCAGTATTCTCTCGGGGGGGCCCAGCTACGAGCAGTACTTC.

The V and J genes are TRBV15 and TRBJ1-4; no clear D gene. Trimming took off 1 base at V and 0 bases at J, with 3 bases between the two ends. This CDR3 contains 14 residues. From germline, CDR1 is LNHNV and CDR2 YYDKDF (reference sequence). The CDR3 DNA is TGTGCCACCAGCAGAGTTGCAACTAATGAAAAACTGTTTTTT. As protein: CATSRVATNEKLFF. Variable domain in full (rest from reference TRBV15 and TRBJ1-4): DAMVIQNPRYQVTQFGKPVTLSCSQTLNHNVMYWYQQKSSQAPKLLFHYYDKDFNNEADTPDNFQSRRPNTSFCFLDIRSPGLGDTAMYLCATSRVATNEKLFFGSGTQLSVL.

This clone showed up just a few times. The chain recombines TRBV9 with TRBJ1-1; possibly TRBD1 for D (6 bases). Germline CDR1 SGDLS, CDR2 YYNGEE. CDR3 length equals 12 residues. Trimming removed 10 bases at V and 9 bases at J, with 19 bases between. CDR3 in amino acids: CAAGGRSLKAFF. DNA of the CDR3: TGTGCCGCGGGGGGCCGATCCCTAAAAGCTTTCTTT.

This clone was recorded at least ten times. V usage is TRBV19 and J usage is TRBJ1-4; 7 bases map to TRBD1. Germline loops: CDR1 LNHDA, CDR2 SQIVND (reference sequence). V gave up 7 bases and J gave up 7 bases; unmatched junction bases: 9. This CDR3 is built from 14 residues. In DNA form, the CDR3 reads TGTGCCAGTACCGACAGGGCAGGAGTTGAAAAACTGTTTTTT. Translating it yields CASTDRAGVEKLFF.

The J gene is TRBJ2-3, the V gene TRBV6-1, with D hard to call. Trimming pared 8 bases from V and 4 bases from J, leaving 16 bases between. This CDR3 is 14 amino acids long. Germline V gene sequence: CDR1 MNHNS, CDR2 SASEGT. The chain's CDR3 is CASGPGTHPDTQYF. The CDR3, as DNA: TGTGCCAGCGGACCCGGTACTCATCCAGATACGCAGTATTTT.

The genes are TRBV28 and TRBJ2-1; D not certain. Trimming cost V 3 bases and J 9 bases, with 3 bases left between them. The germline CDR1 and CDR2 sequences are MDHEN and SYDVKM. The CDR3 length is 10 residues. The CDR3: CASSFSEQFF. The CDR3 nucleotides read TGTGCCAGCAGTTTCTCTGAGCAGTTCTTC.

This clone was detected only once. This chain links TRBV5-1 with TRBJ2-7, with TRBD1 identical over 9 bases. The CDR3 runs 14 residues. Germline V gives CDR1 SGHRS, CDR2 YFSETQ. With V trimmed by 4 bases and J by 3 bases, 5 bases remained unmatched. The CDR3 loop reads CASSAGTGIYEQYF. The CDR3 region has the DNA TGCGCCAGCAGCGCCGGGACAGGGATCTACGAGCAGTACTTC.

The rearrangement links TRBV4-3 to TRBJ2-5; D possibly uses TRBD1 or TRBD2 (5 bases each). Trimming took off 1 base at V and 4 bases at J, with 16 bases between the two ends. CDR1 is LGHNA, CDR2 YSLEER, per germline. The CDR3 contains 16 residues. The CDR3 nucleotides are TGCGCCAGCAGCCAAGGTGTTTCGGGTGGGGGAGAGACCCAGTACTTC. This gives the protein CASSQGVSGGGETQYF.

This clone was found a few times. The rearrangement uses TRBV4-1 and TRBJ1-2; 12 bases agree with TRBD1. Germline values: CDR1 MGHRA, CDR2 YSYEKL. The CDR3 has 14 residues. V lost 5 bases to trimming and J lost 8 bases; unmatched junction nucleotides: 6. CDR3 in DNA: TGCGCCAGCAGCGTACCGGGACAGGGGGCGGGCTACACCTTC. This translates into CASSVPGQGAGYTF.